This TCR beta chain was captured in a study of cytomegalovirus exposure and HLA in healthy donors. The PCR ran on 60 Vbeta and 13 Jbeta primers. Only in-frame clones appear in the TCRdb table, and some are missing; sequencing was by immunoSEQ multiplex PCR. In the table there are about 240,000 clones, 70% to 90% of which are singletons. This CDR3 spans 18 amino acids. Looked up from germline, CDR1 is SEHNR and CDR2 is FQNEAQ (reference sequence). The V gene end was trimmed by 2 bases and the J gene end by 0 bases; junction bases not matched to a gene: 11. V and J are TRBV7-9 and TRBJ1-1; 8 bases fit TRBD1. The receptor's source is a girl aged 2 to 10 in good health and CMV-seronegative. The specimen was PBMCs. The CDR3 loop reads CASSLPHGQGKLNTEAFF. CDR3 DNA: TGTGCCAGCAGCTTACCTCACGGACAGGGAAAGTTGAACACTGAAGCTTTCTTT.